The 11 T cell receptor beta chains in this list originate from one sample, sequenced in a study of beta chain features in type 1 diabetes. Investigators reverse transcribed all isolated RNA, so they sequenced expressed TCRB transcripts. TCRdb's table, derived via immunoSEQ multiplex PCR, lists solely in-frame clones and lacks some. The profile covers about 39,000 clones, with around 45% appearing a single time and roughly 0.7% taken by the ten largest. Sequencing input: central memory CD4+ T cells from blood. The receptors shown here come from a woman aged 18-30 years in good health.

The chain has TRBV2 and TRBJ1-4, with D perhaps matching TRBD1 (6 bases). Germline V gene sequence: CDR1 SNHLY, CDR2 FYNNEI. Deletions cut 6 bases from V and 5 bases from J, with 13 bases between. This CDR3 has 14 residues. The CDR3 DNA sequence: TGTGCCAGCAGGTGGGGGCGGGCAAATGAAAAACTGTTTTTT. Protein: CASRWGRANEKLFF. Complete variable domain (other parts from reference TRBV2 and TRBJ1-4): EPEVTQTPSHQVTQMGQEVILRCVPISNHLYFYWYRQILGQKVEFLVSFYNNEISEKSEIFDDQFSVERPDGSNFTLKIRSTKLEDSAMYFCASRWGRANEKLFFGSGTQLSVL.

The gene calls are TRBV27 and TRBJ1-4; no clear D. Germline values: CDR1 MNHEY, CDR2 SMNVEV (reference sequence). The CDR3 is 15 residues long. Trimming shortened V by 5 bases and J by 0 bases, and 10 bases separated the two germline ends. The CDR3 is CASSPYGATNEKLFF. The CDR3 DNA follows: TGTGCCAGCAGTCCTTACGGAGCAACTAATGAAAAACTGTTTTTT.

In this sample, this clone turned up a few times. J is TRBJ2-1 and V is TRBV9; a possible D gene is TRBD2 (6 bases). Trimming left V 4 bases short and J 8 bases short, with 19 bases between. CDR3 size: 15 residues. Looked up from germline, CDR1 is SGDLS and CDR2 is YYNGEE. In nucleotides, the CDR3 is TGTGCCAGCAGCCTTTCACTAGCACTCCAGGATGAGCAGTTCTTC. It specifies CASSLSLALQDEQFF.

This sequence joins TRBV7-9 and TRBJ2-1; TRBD2 agrees at 8 bases. The V segment lost 6 bases and the J segment 13 bases; nucleotides outside the gene matches: 8. There are 12 residues in the CDR3. Germline V gene lookup returns CDR1 SEHNR and CDR2 FQNEAQ (reference sequence). The CDR3 protein is CASSREGTIQFF. DNA of the CDR3: TGTGCCAGCAGTCGGGAGGGGACAATCCAGTTCTTC.

The chain joins TRBV2 to TRBJ2-5; TRBD1 aligns across 9 bases. V shed 4 bases, J shed 9 bases, and the junction held 12 bases outside the gene matches. Germline CDR1 and CDR2: SNHLY and FYNNEI. The CDR3 consists of 15 residues. The CDR3: CASSATGTGSGAQYF. The DNA for the CDR3 is TGTGCCAGCAGTGCCACCGGGACAGGGTCCGGGGCCCAGTACTTC.

This clone has a handful of counts. The chain uses TRBV29-1 and TRBJ1-2; TRBD1 matches 8 bases. Germline trimming cut 6 bases from V and 5 bases from J; bases unmatched to any gene: 14. CDR1 and CDR2 (germline): SQVTM, ANQGSEA. This CDR3 has 15 residues. CDR3 DNA: TGCAGCGTCTCCTTAACTGGACAGGGAGGATATGGCTACACCTTC. Amino acid sequence: CSVSLTGQGGYGYTF.

J is TRBJ2-2 and V is TRBV5-1, with D unclear. This CDR3 contains 16 residues. Trimming removed 0 bases at V and 4 bases at J, with 13 bases between. From germline, CDR1 is SGHRS and CDR2 YFSETQ. The CDR3 spells CASSLEVDPGTGELFF. The CDR3 region has the DNA TGCGCCAGCAGCTTGGAGGTAGACCCGGGCACCGGGGAGCTGTTTTTT.

This sequence joins TRBV6-1 and TRBJ2-3, with a possible D match to TRBD2 (6 bases). Germline loops: CDR1 MNHNS, CDR2 SASEGT. The CDR3 is 14 amino acids. V was clipped by 5 bases and J by 2 bases, with 11 bases between them. CDR3 nucleotides: TGTGCCAGCAGTCCCGGGACTTACACAGATACGCAGTATTTT. This codes for CASSPGTYTDTQYF.

The V gene is TRBV10-2, the J gene TRBJ1-1; TRBD1 agrees at 8 bases. Losses at the gene ends were 7 bases for V and 5 bases for J; bases not matched to a gene: 6. This CDR3 comprises 13 residues. Germline values: CDR1 WSHSY, CDR2 SAAADI. CDR3 sequence (DNA): TGCGCCAGCAATGGACAGGGTTCGACTGAAGCTTTCTTT. Its translation: CASNGQGSTEAFF.

The chain couples TRBV7-9 to TRBJ2-5, with 8 bases fitting TRBD1. This CDR3 contains 18 residues. The germline V gene encodes CDR1 SEHNR and CDR2 FQNEAQ (reference sequence). J gave up 6 bases and V 4 bases, and 19 bases lay outside the gene matches. CDR3 region: CASSYPTRQGAEGKTQYF. In nucleotides, the CDR3 is TGTGCCAGCAGCTACCCGACTCGTCAGGGGGCCGAGGGGAAGACCCAGTACTTC.

The V call is TRBV4-1, the J call TRBJ2-3; 10 positions match TRBD2. J gave up 6 bases and V 3 bases, and 9 bases lay outside the gene matches. The germline V gene has CDR1 MGHRA and CDR2 YSYEKL. The CDR3 spans 16 residues. The chain's CDR3 is CASSHRAGGLGDTQYF. DNA for the CDR3: TGCGCCAGCAGCCACCGAGCGGGAGGGCTTGGGGATACGCAGTATTTT.